This T cell receptor (beta chain) was documented in a study of molecular identifiers for immune sequencing clone quantification. Study observations and caveats: Clonotypes topping 20 RNA copies carried over 97% of effector molecules but under 1% of naive ones. Barcodes shared by identical TCR molecules could lead to underestimated sizes of highly expanded clones. Jurkat TCR RNA spiked in from one cell could reportedly be detected among 800,000 to 1,000,000 naive cells.

Naive CD8 T cells were picked out by sorting for CD8+CD4-CCR7+CD45RA+. This clonotype was seen many times. What it binds is unknown. The CDR3 has 13 amino acids. V shed 7 bases and J shed 4 bases, with 13 bases lying between them. From the PCR reads, TCRdb called clonotypes with MiXCR, one entry per CDR3 protein. The profile covers about 89,000 distinct CDR3 sequences, with around a fifth appearing a single time and about 0.85% taken by the ten largest. The J gene is TRBJ1-2, the V gene TRBV12-3 or TRBV12-4; weak D call: TRBD1 (6 bases). The receptor was derived from a human donor in good health. Some libraries in this study had Jurkat cell RNA spiked in. The source material was naive CD8+ T cells from blood, with Jurkat cell RNA spiked in. Specified subset: FACS-sorted CD8+CD4-CCR7+CD45RA+ naive T cells. CDR3 DNA sequence: TGTGCCAGCACCCCAGGGGCCAGCTATGGCTACACCTTC. Translation gives CASTPGASYGYTF.